Each of the 2 T cell receptor beta chains below was sequenced from the same sample in a study of blood T cell repertoires in COVID-19. Only in-frame clones appear in the TCRdb table, and some are missing; sequencing was by immunoSEQ multiplex PCR. The table lists fewer than 110,000 clones, approximately 88% of them singletons, with around 12% in the top ten. Sequencing was performed on peripheral blood. All receptors derive from a human donor in a cohort sampled during active COVID-19.

The chain recombines TRBV7-9 with TRBJ2-3; 13 bases are a match to TRBD2. This CDR3 is 16 amino acids long. After removal of 5 bases from V and 6 bases from J, the junction contained 8 bases not matched to a gene. Per the germline V gene, CDR1 is SEHNR and CDR2 is FQNEAQ (reference sequence). CDR3 DNA sequence: TGTGCCAGCAGCCAACGGACTAGCGGGGGTAGGGATACGCAGTATTTT. Translating it yields CASSQRTSGGRDTQYF.

The chain combines TRBV2 with TRBJ1-1; no clear D gene. V was shortened by 7 bases and J by 1 base, with 4 bases between the two germline ends. CDR1 and CDR2 from the germline V gene are SNHLY and FYNNEI. The CDR3 extends over 11 amino acids. Here the CDR3 DNA reads TGTGCCAGCATGAGGAACACTGAAGCTTTCTTT. It translates to CASMRNTEAFF.